This TCR beta chain was identified in a study of identical twins. TCRdb recomputed calls from the 5' RACE reads with MiXCR, one row per CDR3 protein. This table holds about 280,000 distinct CDR3 sequences, approximately 8% found once. Deletions cut 5 bases from V and 1 base from J, with 18 bases between. The CDR3 contains 16 residues. Germline assignment: CDR1 SEHNR and CDR2 FQNEAQ (reference sequence). These data also formed part of another study, on yellow fever vaccine responses in identical twins.

The genes are TRBV7-9 and TRBJ2-7, with a tentative D call TRBD1 (5 bases). Input material: memory (CD45RO+) T cells sorted from blood. The source of this sequence is a woman younger than 30 in good health. The CDR3 DNA is TGTGCCAGCAGCCTCTATGGGGCAGGGATGTCCTACGAGCAGTACTTC. It codes for CASSLYGAGMSYEQYF.